The 8 T cell receptor beta chains below come from one sample, sequenced in a study of prognosis after radiotherapy for stage I lung cancer. With two-round multiplex PCR, TCR beta CDR3 sequences were amplified from genomic DNA. Initially, in first-round PCR, primers specific to each TRBV and TRBJ gene were used. MiXCR was run by TCRdb on the multiplex PCR reads, yielding one entry per CDR3 protein. Here the sample spans fewer than 65,000 distinct CDR3 sequences, 30% to 35% being singletons. The sample here was PBMCs, taken before or after stereotactic body radiation therapy (not recorded which). Receptor source: a donor over 45 with non-small cell lung cancer.

About this clonotype itself: A far larger clone is off by one base, so a read error is likely. The V call is TRBV7-9, the J call TRBJ2-7; D is possibly TRBD1 or TRBD2 (6 bases each). Trimming removed 5 bases at V and 6 bases at J, with 17 bases between. Germline CDR1 reads SEHNR; CDR2 reads FQNEAQ (reference sequence). The CDR3 is 14 amino acids. CDR3 bases: TGTGCCAGCAGCACTTACAGGGTGGGGGGCGAGCAGTACTTC. Its protein is CASSTYRVGGEQYF.

This clonotype was recorded many times. The J gene is TRBJ1-6, the V gene TRBV30; 8 positions match TRBD1. V trimming: 0 bases; J trimming: 7 bases; junction bases outside the gene matches: 2. The CDR3 spans 14 residues. Germline assignment: CDR1 GTSNPN and CDR2 SVGIG (reference sequence). CDR3 nucleotide sequence: TGTGCCTGGAGTGTCAGGGGGCGGAATTCACCCCTCCACTTT. This encodes CAWSVRGRNSPLHF.

Comment on this clonotype: A much bigger clone sits one base away, suggesting this may be a read error. V usage is TRBV7-2 and J usage is TRBJ2-1; 7 nucleotides line up with TRBD2. Germline values: CDR1 SGHTA, CDR2 FQGNSA. This CDR3 has 15 amino acids. The CDR3 spells CASSLERDSYTEQFF. CDR3 bases: TGTGCCAGCAGTTTAGAGCGGGACTCCTACACTGAGCAGTTCTTC.

J is TRBJ2-7 and V is TRBV6-1; 9 positions match TRBD1. The V and J ends lost 1 base and 11 bases, in that order; junction bases with no gene match: 9. The CDR3 covers 14 residues. The germline V gene has CDR1 MNHNS and CDR2 SASEGT. The CDR3 is CASSEESRTGEKYF. In DNA form, the CDR3 reads TGTGCCAGCAGTGAAGAATCGAGGACAGGGGAAAAGTACTTC.

This clonotype was detected ten times or more. The CDR3 region has the DNA TGTGCCAGCAGTGAAGGGGGGTGGAACACTGAAGCTTTCTTT. Its protein is CASSEGGWNTEAFF. The chain combines TRBV25-1 with TRBJ1-1; maybe TRBD1 (5 bases). Germline CDR1 MGHDK, CDR2 SYGVNS. CDR3 length: 14 residues. V lost 2 bases and J lost 1, with 8 bases in between.

The V gene is TRBV12-3 or TRBV12-4, the J gene TRBJ1-3, with D uncertain. Trimming removed 7 bases at V and 0 bases at J, with 19 bases between. The CDR3 has 17 amino acids. The CDR3 sequence is CASTPRKRASSGNTIYF. The CDR3 DNA follows: TGTGCCAGCACTCCACGGAAAAGAGCAAGCTCTGGAAACACCATATATTTT.

Comment on this clonotype: This is likely an artifact of a read error, given a far larger clone one base away. The CDR3 bases are TGTGCCAGCAGTTACCATTTTTTAAACACTGAAGCTTTCTTT. It yields the protein CASSYHFLNTEAFF. This chain uses TRBV6-9 with TRBJ1-1; D is unclear. The V gene lost 3 bases and the J gene lost 2 bases, with 10 bases spanning the gap. This CDR3 comprises 14 residues. CDR1 is MNHGY, CDR2 SVAAGI, per germline.

This clonotype was counted many times. The rearrangement links TRBV20-1 to TRBJ2-1, with D perhaps given as TRBD1 or TRBD2 (5 bases each). The CDR3 has 14 residues. Germline lookup yields CDR1 DFQATT and CDR2 SNEGSKA (reference sequence). Trimming shortened V by 3 bases and J by 6 bases, and 15 bases separated the two germline ends. DNA for the CDR3: TGCAGTGCTAGCCCTAGGGACGGCCTCAATGAGCAGTTCTTC. Protein: CSASPRDGLNEQFF.